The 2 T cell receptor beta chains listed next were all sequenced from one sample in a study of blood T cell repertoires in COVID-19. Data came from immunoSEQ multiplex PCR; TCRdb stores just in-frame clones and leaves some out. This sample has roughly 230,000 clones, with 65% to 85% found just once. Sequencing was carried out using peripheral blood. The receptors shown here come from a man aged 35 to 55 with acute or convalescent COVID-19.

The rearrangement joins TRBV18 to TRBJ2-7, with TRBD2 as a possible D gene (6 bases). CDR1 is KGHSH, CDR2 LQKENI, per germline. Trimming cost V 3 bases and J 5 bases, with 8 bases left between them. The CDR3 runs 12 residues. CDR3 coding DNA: TGTGCCAGCTCACCGGAGGGCAACGAGCAGTACTTC. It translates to CASSPEGNEQYF.

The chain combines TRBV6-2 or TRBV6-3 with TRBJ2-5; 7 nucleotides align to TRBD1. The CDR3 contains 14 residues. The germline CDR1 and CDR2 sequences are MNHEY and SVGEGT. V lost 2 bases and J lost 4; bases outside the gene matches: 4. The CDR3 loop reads CASSYTDRRETQYF. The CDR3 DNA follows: TGTGCCAGCAGTTACACGGACAGGAGAGAGACCCAGTACTTC.